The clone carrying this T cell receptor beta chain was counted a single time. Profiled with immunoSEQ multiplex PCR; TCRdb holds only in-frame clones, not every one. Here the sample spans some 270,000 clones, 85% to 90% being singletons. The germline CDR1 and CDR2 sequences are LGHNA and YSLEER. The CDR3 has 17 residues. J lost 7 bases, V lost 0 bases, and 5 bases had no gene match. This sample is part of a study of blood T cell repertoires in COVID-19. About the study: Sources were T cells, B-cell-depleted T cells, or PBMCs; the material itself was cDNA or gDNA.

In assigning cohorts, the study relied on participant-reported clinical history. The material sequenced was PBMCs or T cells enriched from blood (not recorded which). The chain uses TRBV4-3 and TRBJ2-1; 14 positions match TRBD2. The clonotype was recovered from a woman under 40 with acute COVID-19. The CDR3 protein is CASSQEAGTSGSNEQFF. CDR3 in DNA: TGCGCCAGCAGCCAAGAAGCGGGGACTAGCGGGAGTAATGAGCAGTTCTTC.